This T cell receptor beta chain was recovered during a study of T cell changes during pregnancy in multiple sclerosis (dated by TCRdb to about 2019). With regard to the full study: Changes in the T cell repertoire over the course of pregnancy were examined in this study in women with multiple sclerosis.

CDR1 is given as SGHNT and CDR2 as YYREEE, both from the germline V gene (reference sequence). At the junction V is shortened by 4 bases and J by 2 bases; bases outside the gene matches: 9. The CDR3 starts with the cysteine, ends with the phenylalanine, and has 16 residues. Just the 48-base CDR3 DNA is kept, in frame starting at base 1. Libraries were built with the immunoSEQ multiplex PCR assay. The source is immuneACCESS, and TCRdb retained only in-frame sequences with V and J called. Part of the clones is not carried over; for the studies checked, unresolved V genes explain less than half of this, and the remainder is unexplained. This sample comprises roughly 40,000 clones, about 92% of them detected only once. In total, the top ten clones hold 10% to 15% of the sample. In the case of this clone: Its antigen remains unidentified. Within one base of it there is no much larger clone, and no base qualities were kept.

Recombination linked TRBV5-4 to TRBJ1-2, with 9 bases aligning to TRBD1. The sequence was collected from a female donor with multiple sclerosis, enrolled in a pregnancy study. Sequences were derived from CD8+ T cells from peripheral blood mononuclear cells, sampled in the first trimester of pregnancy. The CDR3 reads CASSPTKGTGNYGYTF. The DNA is TGTGCCAGCAGCCCTACTAAGGGGACAGGGAACTATGGCTACACCTTC. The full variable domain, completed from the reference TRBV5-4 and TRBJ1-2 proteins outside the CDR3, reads ETGVTQSPTHLIKTRGQQVTLRCSSQSGHNTVSWYQQALGQGPQFIFQYYREEENGRGNFPPRFSGLQFPNYSSELNVNALELDDSALYLCASSPTKGTGNYGYTFGSGTRLTVV.